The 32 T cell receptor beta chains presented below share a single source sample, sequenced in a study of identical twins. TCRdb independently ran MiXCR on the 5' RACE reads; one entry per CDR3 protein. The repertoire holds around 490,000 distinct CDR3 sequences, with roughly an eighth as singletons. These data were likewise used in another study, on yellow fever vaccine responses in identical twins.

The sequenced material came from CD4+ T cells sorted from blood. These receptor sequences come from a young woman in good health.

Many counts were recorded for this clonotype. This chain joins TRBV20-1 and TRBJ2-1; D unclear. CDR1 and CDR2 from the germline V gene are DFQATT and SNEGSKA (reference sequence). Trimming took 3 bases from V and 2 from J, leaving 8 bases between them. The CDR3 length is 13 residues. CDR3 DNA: TGCAGTGCTAGTCTTGTGCCCTACAATGAGCAGTTCTTC. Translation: CSASLVPYNEQFF.

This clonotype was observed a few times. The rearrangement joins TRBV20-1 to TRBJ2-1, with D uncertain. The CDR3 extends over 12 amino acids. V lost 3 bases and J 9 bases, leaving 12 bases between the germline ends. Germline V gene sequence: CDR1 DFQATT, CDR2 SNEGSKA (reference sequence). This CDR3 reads CSASSPEPEQFF. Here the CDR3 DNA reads TGCAGTGCTAGTAGTCCCGAGCCTGAGCAGTTCTTC.

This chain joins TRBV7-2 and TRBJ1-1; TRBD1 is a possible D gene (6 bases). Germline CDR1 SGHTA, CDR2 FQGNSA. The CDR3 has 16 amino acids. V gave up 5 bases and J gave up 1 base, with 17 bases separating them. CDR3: CASSGPLQGQNTEAFF. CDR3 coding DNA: TGTGCCAGCAGCGGACCCCTACAGGGCCAGAACACTGAAGCTTTCTTT.

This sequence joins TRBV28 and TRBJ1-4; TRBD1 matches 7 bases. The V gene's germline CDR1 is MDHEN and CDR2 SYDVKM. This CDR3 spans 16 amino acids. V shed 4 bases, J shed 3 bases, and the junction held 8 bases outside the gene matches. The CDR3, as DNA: TGTGCCAGCAGTTCAAATCGACAGGGCCCTAATGAAAAACTGTTTTTT. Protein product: CASSSNRQGPNEKLFF.

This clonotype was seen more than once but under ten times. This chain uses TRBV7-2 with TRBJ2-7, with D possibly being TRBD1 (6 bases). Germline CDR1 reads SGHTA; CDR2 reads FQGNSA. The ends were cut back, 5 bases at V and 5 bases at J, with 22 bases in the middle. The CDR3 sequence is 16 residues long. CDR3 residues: CASSLGNRVNSNEQYF. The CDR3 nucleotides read TGTGCCAGCAGCCTAGGGAACAGGGTAAATAGCAACGAGCAGTACTTC.

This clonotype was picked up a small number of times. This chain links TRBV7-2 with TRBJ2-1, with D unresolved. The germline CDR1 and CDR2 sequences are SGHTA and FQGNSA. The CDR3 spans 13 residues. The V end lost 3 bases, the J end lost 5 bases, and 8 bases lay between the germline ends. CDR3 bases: TGTGCCAGCAGCTTTCGGGCAGACAATGAGCAGTTCTTC. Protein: CASSFRADNEQFF.

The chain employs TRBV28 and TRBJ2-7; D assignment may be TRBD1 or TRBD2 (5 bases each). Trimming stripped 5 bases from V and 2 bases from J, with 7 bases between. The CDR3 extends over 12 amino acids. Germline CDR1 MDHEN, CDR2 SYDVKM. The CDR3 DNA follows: TGTGCCAGCAGTATGGGGGCCTACGAGCAGTACTTC. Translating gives CASSMGAYEQYF.

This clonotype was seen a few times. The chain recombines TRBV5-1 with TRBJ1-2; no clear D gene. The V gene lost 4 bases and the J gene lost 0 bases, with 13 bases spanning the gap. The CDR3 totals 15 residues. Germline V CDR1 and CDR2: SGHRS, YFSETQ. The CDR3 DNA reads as TGCGCCAGCAGCCAAGGCGGCGGCACTAACTATGGCTACACCTTC. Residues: CASSQGGGTNYGYTF.

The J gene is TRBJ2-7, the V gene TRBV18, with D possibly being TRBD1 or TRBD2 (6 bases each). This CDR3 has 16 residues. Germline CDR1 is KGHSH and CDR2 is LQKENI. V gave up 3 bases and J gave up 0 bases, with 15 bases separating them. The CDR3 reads CASSPLSGAGSYEQYF. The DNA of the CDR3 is TGTGCCAGCTCACCGCTTTCGGGGGCAGGCTCCTACGAGCAGTACTTC.

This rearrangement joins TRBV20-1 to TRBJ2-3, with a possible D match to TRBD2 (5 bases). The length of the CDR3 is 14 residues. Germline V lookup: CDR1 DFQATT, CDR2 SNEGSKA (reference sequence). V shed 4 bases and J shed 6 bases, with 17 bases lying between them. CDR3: CSAMALAPPDTQYF. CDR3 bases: TGCAGTGCTATGGCCCTAGCTCCCCCGGATACGCAGTATTTT.

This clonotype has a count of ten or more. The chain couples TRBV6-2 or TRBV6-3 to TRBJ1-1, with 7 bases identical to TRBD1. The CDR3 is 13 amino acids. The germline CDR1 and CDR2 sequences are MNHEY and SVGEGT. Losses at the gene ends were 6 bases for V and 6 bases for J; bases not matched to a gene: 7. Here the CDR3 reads CASSQTGIAEAFF. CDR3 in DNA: TGTGCCAGCAGCCAGACAGGGATCGCTGAAGCTTTCTTT.

CDR3 in amino acids: CASSLTGKRPNYGYTF. CDR3 DNA: TGTGCCAGCAGTTTAACAGGGAAAAGACCTAACTATGGCTACACCTTC. The rearrangement uses TRBV27 and TRBJ1-2; possible D gene TRBD1, 6 bases. Germline V gene data show CDR1 as MNHEY and CDR2 as SMNVEV (reference sequence). The CDR3 loop spans 16 amino acids. V dropped 2 bases and J dropped 0 bases, with 13 bases sitting between them.

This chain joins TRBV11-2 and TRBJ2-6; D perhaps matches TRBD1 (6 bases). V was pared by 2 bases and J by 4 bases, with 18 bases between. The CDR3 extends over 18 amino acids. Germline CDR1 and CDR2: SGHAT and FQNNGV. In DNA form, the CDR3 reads TGTGCCAGCAGCTTAAGGCCGGACACAGGGTCCGGGGCCAACGTCCTGACTTTC. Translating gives CASSLRPDTGSGANVLTF.

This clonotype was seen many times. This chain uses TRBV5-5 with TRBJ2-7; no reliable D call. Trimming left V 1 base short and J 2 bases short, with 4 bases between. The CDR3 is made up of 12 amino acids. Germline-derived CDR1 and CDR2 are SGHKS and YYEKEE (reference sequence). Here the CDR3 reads CASSLKAYEQYF. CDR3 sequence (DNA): TGTGCCAGCAGCTTGAAGGCCTACGAGCAGTACTTC.

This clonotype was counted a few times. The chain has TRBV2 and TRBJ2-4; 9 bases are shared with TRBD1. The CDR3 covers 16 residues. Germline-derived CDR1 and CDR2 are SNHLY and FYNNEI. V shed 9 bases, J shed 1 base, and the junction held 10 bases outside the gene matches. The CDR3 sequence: CASITGTGRAKNIQYF. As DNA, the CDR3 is TGTGCCAGTATCACGGGGACAGGGAGGGCCAAAAACATTCAGTACTTC.

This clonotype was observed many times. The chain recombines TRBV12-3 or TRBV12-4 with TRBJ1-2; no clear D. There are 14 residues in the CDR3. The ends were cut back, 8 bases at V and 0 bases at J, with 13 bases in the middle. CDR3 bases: TGTGCCAGCGTACGGGAGCGAGCTAACTATGGCTACACCTTC. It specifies CASVRERANYGYTF.

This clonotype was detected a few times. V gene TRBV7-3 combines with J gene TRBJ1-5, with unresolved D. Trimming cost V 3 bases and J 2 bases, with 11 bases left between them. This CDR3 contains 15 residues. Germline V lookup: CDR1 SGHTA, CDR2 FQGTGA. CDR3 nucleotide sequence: TGTGCCAGCAGCTTGGAACCTGGGGGCAATCAGCCCCAGCATTTT. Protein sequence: CASSLEPGGNQPQHF.

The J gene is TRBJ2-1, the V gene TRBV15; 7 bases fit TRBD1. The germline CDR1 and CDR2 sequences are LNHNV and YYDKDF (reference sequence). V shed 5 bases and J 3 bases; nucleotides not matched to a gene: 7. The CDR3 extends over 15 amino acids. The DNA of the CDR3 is TGTGCCACCAGCCTTAGGACAGGATTCTACAATGAGCAGTTCTTC. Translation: CATSLRTGFYNEQFF.

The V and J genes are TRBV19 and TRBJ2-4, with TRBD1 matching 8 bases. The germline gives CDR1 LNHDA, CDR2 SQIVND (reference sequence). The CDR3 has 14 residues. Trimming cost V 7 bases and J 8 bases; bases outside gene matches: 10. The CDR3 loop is CASNPDRVEYIQYF. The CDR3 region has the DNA TGTGCCAGTAACCCGGACAGGGTGGAGTACATTCAGTACTTC.

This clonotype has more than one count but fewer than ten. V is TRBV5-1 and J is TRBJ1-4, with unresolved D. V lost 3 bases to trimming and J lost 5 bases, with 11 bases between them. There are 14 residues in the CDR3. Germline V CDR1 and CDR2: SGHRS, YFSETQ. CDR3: CASSWEGANEKLFF. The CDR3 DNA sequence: TGCGCCAGCAGCTGGGAGGGAGCAAATGAAAAACTGTTTTTT.

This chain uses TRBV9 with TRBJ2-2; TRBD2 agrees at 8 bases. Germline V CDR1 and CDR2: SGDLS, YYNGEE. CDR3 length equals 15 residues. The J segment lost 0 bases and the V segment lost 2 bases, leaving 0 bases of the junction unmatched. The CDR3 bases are TGTGCCAGCAGCGTGCGGGAGGCGAACACCGGGGAGCTGTTTTTT. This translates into CASSVREANTGELFF.

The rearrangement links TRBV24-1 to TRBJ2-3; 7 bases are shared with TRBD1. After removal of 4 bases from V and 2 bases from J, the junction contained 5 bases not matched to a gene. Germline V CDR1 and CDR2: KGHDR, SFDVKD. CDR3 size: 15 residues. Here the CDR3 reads CATSDRDRPTDTQYF. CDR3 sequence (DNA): TGTGCCACCAGTGACCGGGACAGACCCACAGATACGCAGTATTTT.

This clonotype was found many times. The CDR3 sequence: CASSPYYEQYF. CDR3 nucleotide sequence: TGCGCCAGCAGCCCGTATTACGAGCAGTACTTC. The chain couples TRBV4-3 to TRBJ2-7; D call uncertain. CDR1 is LGHNA, CDR2 YSLEER, per germline. There are 11 residues in the CDR3. Trimming cost V 4 bases and J 4 bases, with 5 bases left between them.

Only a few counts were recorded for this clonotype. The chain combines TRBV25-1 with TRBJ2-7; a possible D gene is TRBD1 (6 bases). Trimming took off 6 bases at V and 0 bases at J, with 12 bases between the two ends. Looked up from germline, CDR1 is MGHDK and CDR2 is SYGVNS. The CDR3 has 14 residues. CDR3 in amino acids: CASSNRALSYEQYF. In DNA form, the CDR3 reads TGTGCCAGCAGCAACAGGGCCCTCTCCTACGAGCAGTACTTC.

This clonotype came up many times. This CDR3 reads CASSLAGTSGSNEQFF. DNA for the CDR3: TGTGCCAGCAGCTTAGCGGGGACTAGCGGGAGCAATGAGCAGTTCTTC. The chain uses TRBV7-2 and TRBJ2-1, with 14 bases that match TRBD2. Germline CDR1 SGHTA, CDR2 FQGNSA. The CDR3 sequence is 16 residues long. After removal of 0 bases from V and 6 bases from J, the junction contained 1 base not matched to a gene.

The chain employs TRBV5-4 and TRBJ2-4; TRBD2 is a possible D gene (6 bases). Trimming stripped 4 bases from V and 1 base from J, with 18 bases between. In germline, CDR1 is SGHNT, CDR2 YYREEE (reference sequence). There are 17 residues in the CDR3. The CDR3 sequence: CASSRRGGGGAKNIQYF. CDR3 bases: TGTGCCAGCAGCCGCCGTGGGGGAGGCGGGGCCAAAAACATTCAGTACTTC. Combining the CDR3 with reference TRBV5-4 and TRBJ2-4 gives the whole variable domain ETGVTQSPTHLIKTRGQQVTLRCSSQSGHNTVSWYQQALGQGPQFIFQYYREEENGRGNFPPRFSGLQFPNYSSELNVNALELDDSALYLCASSRRGGGGAKNIQYFGAGTRLSVL.

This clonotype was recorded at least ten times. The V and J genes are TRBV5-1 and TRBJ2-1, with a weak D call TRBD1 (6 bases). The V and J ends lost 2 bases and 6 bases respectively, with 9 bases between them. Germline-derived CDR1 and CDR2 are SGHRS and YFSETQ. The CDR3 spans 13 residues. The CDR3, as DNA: TGCGCCAGCAGCTTAGGGACACTCAATGAGCAGTTCTTC. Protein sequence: CASSLGTLNEQFF.

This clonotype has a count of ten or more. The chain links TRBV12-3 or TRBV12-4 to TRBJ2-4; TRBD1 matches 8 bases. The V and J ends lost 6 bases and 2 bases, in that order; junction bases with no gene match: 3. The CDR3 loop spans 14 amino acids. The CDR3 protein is CASSGQGPKNIQYF. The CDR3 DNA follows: TGTGCCAGCAGCGGACAGGGACCCAAAAACATTCAGTACTTC.

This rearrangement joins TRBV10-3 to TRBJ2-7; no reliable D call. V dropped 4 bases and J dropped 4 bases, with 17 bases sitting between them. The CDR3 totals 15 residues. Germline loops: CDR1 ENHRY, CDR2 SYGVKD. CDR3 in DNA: TGTGCCATCAGTGGGACCGATCCCGCGCGGTACGAGCAGTACTTC. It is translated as CAISGTDPARYEQYF.

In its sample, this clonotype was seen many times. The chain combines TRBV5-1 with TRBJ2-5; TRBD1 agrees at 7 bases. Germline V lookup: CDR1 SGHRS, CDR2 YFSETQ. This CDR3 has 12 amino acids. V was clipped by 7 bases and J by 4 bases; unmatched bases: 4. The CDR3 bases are TGCGCCAGCGGAACAGGGGTAGAGACCCAGTACTTC. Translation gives CASGTGVETQYF.

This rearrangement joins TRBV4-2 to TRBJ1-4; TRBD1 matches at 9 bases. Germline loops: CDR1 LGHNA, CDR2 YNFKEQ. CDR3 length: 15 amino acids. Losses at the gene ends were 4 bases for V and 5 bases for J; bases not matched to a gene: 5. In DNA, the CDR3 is TGTGCCAGCAGCCTTCCCGGGACAGGGAATGAAAAACTGTTTTTT. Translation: CASSLPGTGNEKLFF.

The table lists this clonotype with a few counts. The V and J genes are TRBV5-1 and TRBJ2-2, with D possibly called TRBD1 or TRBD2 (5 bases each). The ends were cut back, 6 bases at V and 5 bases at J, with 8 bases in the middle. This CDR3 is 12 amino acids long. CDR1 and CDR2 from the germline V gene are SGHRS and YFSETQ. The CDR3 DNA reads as TGCGCCAGCACCGAGGGGACCGGGGAGCTGTTTTTT. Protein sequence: CASTEGTGELFF.